Detailed here is one TCR beta chain. The antigen this receptor binds is unknown. No much larger clonotype is one base removed from it; base qualities were not supplied. The data belong to a study of control samples from healthy donors and cancer patients (TCRdb year 2020). V gives up 0 bases and J gives up 1 base, and the segment between their germline ends measures 21 bases. The CDR3 runs 20 residues from the cysteine to the phenylalanine. Of the read, only the CDR3 DNA is kept; its 60 bases are in frame from base 1. The germline V gene supplies CDR1 SGHTA and CDR2 FQGNSA. Receptor amplification or capture employed the immunoSEQ multiplex PCR assay. TCRdb carries this immuneACCESS record with in-frame sequences only. Its versions omit some clonotypes, under half of them owing to an unresolved V gene in the studies checked, with the rest unexplained. The sample yields roughly 80,000 clones; around nine tenths were counted once. The ten largest make up 1.5% to 2% of the sample.

The chain is assembled from TRBV7-2 and TRBJ2-2, with a weak D call of TRBD2 (5 bases match). Sequencing was carried out using PBMCs. The TCR comes from a woman in her sixties or seventies with head and neck cancer. The sequenced DNA is TGTGCCAGCAGCTTAGCGCACCTTGTTGGGCTAGCAAGGAACACCGGGGAGCTGTTTTTT. It encodes CASSLAHLVGLARNTGELFF.